A selection of T cell receptor beta chains follows, all from one sample in a study of circulating tumor DNA in untreated peripheral T-cell lymphoma. Sequencing was performed with immunoSEQ multiplex PCR; in TCRdb, only in-frame clones are kept and a portion is missing. The table lists fewer than 200 clones, approximately 73% of them singletons. What was sequenced was cell-free DNA from blood serum. The source is a human donor with peripheral T-cell lymphoma. Both conserved end residues are part of each CDR3. The D gene is left open where the match is weak. Clone size is stated in some rows and not others, as once, few, many or a class when expanded.

v_call: TRBV7-9
clone_size: once
d_call: .
j_call: TRBJ1-5
cdr3_nt: TGTGCCAGCAGCTTAGTGGGAGGAGAACAGCCCCAGCATTTT
cdr3_aa: CASSLVGGEQPQHF

v_call: TRBV2
clone_size: few
d_call: .
j_call: TRBJ1-1
cdr3_nt: TGTGCCACCACAGGGATGAGTTATTTAAACACTGAAGCTTTCTTT
cdr3_aa: CATTGMSYLNTEAFF

v_call: TRBV2
clone_size: hyperexpanded
d_call: .
j_call: TRBJ2-2
cdr3_nt: TGTGCCAGCAGTGAAAACAGATATAACACCGGGGAGCTGTTTTTT
cdr3_aa: CASSENRYNTGELFF

v_call: TRBV6-1
clone_size: .
d_call: TRBD1
j_call: TRBJ1-1
cdr3_nt: TGTGCCAGCAGCAGGACAGGGGTGGCTGAAGCTTTCTTT
cdr3_aa: CASSRTGVAEAFF

v_call: TRBV10-3
clone_size: .
d_call: .
j_call: TRBJ1-5
cdr3_nt: TGTGCCAGCAGTGAGTCAGGATTCAATCAGCCCCAGCATTTT
cdr3_aa: CASSESGFNQPQHF

v_call: TRBV5-1
clone_size: .
d_call: .
j_call: TRBJ2-6
cdr3_nt: TGCGCCAGCATATATCAATCTCGGTTCACAAAGGCGGGCCAACGTCCTGACTTC
cdr3_aa: CASIYQSRFTKAGQRPDF

v_call: TRBV11-2
clone_size: .
d_call: TRBD1
j_call: TRBJ1-2
cdr3_nt: TGTGCCAGCAGCTTAGGTGGGACAGGATCAGCTAACTATGGCTACACCTTC
cdr3_aa: CASSLGGTGSANYGYTF

v_call: TRBV13
clone_size: .
d_call: .
j_call: TRBJ2-1
cdr3_nt: TGTGCCAGCAGCTTAGGCCAGGAAGGGAAGGGAAATGAGCAGTTCTTC
cdr3_aa: CASSLGQEGKGNEQFF

v_call: TRBV28
clone_size: .
d_call: TRBD2
j_call: TRBJ2-1
cdr3_nt: TGTGCCAGCACCCCTGCGGGAGGGGGACAAGGGGAGCAGTTCTTC
cdr3_aa: CASTPAGGGQGEQFF

v_call: TRBV4-2
clone_size: .
d_call: TRBD1
j_call: TRBJ1-4
cdr3_nt: TGTGCCAGCAGCCAAGAAACAGGGGTGGGAAATGAAAAACTGTTTTTT
cdr3_aa: CASSQETGVGNEKLFF

v_call: TRBV13
clone_size: .
d_call: .
j_call: TRBJ2-2
cdr3_nt: TGTGCCAGCAGGGACGATTCGAACACCGGGGAGCTGTTTTTT
cdr3_aa: CASRDDSNTGELFF

v_call: TRBV5-1
clone_size: .
d_call: .
j_call: TRBJ2-7
cdr3_nt: TGCGCCAGCAGCTTGACAGGGATTCGCGAGCAGTACTTC
cdr3_aa: CASSLTGIREQYF

v_call: TRBV11-1
clone_size: .
d_call: .
j_call: TRBJ2-6
cdr3_nt: TGTGCCAGCAGCCAAGAACGTAGGCTGACAAAGTCGGGCCAACGTCCTGACTTC
cdr3_aa: CASSQERRLTKSGQRPDF

v_call: TRBV5-1
clone_size: .
d_call: .
j_call: TRBJ2-1
cdr3_nt: TGCGCCAGCGGATTCGAGACTATTTTTTACAATGAGCAGTTCTTC
cdr3_aa: CASGFETIFYNEQFF

v_call: TRBV9
clone_size: .
d_call: .
j_call: TRBJ2-1
cdr3_nt: TGTGCCAGCAGCGGCCCTTGGTTGGACGCTAATGAGCAGTTCTTC
cdr3_aa: CASSGPWLDANEQFF

v_call: TRBV10-3
clone_size: .
d_call: TRBD1
j_call: TRBJ1-1
cdr3_nt: TGTGCCATTTTAGTTTTGACAGGGGGGAACACTGAAGCTTTCTTT
cdr3_aa: CAILVLTGGNTEAFF

v_call: TRBV12-5
clone_size: .
d_call: TRBD1
j_call: TRBJ1-1
cdr3_nt: TGTGCTAGTGGTTTGTGGGACGGACAGGGAAACACTGAAGCTTTCTTT
cdr3_aa: CASGLWDGQGNTEAFF

v_call: TRBV6-5
clone_size: .
d_call: .
j_call: TRBJ1-1
cdr3_nt: TGTGCCAGCAGTTTACAGTTGAACACTGAAGCTTTCTTT
cdr3_aa: CASSLQLNTEAFF

v_call: TRBV10-1
clone_size: few
d_call: .
j_call: TRBJ2-1
cdr3_nt: TGCGCCAGCAGTGGATCGGGTGAGGAGCAGTTCTTC
cdr3_aa: CASSGSGEEQFF

v_call: TRBV2
clone_size: hyperexpanded
d_call: .
j_call: TRBJ1-1
cdr3_nt: TGTGCCAGCAGTGAAGACAGTTATCTCGGCACTGAAGCTTTCTTT
cdr3_aa: CASSEDSYLGTEAFF